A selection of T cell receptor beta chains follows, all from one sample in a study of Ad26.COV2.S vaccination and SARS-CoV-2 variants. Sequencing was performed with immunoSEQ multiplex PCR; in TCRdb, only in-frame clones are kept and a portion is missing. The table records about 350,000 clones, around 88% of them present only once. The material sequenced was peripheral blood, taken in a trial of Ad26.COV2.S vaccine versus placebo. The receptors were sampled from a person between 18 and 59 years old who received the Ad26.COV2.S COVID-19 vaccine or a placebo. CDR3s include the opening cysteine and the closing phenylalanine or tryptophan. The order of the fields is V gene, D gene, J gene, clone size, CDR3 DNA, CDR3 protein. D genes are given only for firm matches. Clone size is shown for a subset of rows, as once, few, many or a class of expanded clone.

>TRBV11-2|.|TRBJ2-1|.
TGTGCCAGCAGCCAGCTGGGGGGACCTCAGTTCTTC
CASSQLGGPQFF
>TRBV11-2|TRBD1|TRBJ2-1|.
TGTGCCAGCAGCCCCAGACAGGGACAGGGTGGCAATGAGCAGTTCTTC
CASSPRQGQGGNEQFF
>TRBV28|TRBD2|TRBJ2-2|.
TGTGCCCGCCGGTACGGGGGGGGTTATACCGGGGAGCTGTTTTTT
CARRYGGGYTGELFF
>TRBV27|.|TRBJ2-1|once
TGTGCCAGCAGTTTTACAGACCCCTACAATGAGCAGTTCTTC
CASSFTDPYNEQFF
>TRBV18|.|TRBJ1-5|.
TGTGCCAGCTCCCTATCTACAGGGAATAGCAATCAGCCCCAGCATTTT
CASSLSTGNSNQPQHF
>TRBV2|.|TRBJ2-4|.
TGTGCCAGCAGTGAAGGCAGGGGATGGTTGTACTTC
CASSEGRGWLYF
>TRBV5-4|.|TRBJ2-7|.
TGTGCCAGCAGCCCTGGAGGACTCGAGCAGTACTTC
CASSPGGLEQYF
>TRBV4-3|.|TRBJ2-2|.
TGCGCCAGCAAGTCAGGGGGGGACCCGACGGGCACCGGGGAGCTGTTTTTT
CASKSGGDPTGTGELFF
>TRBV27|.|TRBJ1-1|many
TGTGCCAGCAGTTTACACCCTAAGTGGGGGGCAACTGAAGCTTTCTTT
CASSLHPKWGATEAFF
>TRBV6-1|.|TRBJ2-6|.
TGTGCCAGCAGTGAATATCAGGCCAGCTCTGGGGCCAACGTCCTGACTTTC
CASSEYQASSGANVLTF
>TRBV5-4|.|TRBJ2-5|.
TGTGCCAGCAGCTTACAAGACTCACTGGAGACCCAGTACTTC
CASSLQDSLETQYF
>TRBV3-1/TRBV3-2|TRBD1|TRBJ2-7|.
TGTGCCAGCAGCCTCGGGACAGGGCGCTACGAGCAGTACTTC
CASSLGTGRYEQYF
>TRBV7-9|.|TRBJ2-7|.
TGTGCCAGCAGCTTAAGTTGGGGGTCCTACTACGAGCAGTACTTC
CASSLSWGSYYEQYF
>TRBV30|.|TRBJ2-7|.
TGTGCCTGGAGACGAGACTACGAGCAGTACTTC
CAWRRDYEQYF
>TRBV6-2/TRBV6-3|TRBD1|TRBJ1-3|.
TGTGCCAGCAGTTACGGGACAGCCTCTGGAAACACCATATATTTT
CASSYGTASGNTIYF
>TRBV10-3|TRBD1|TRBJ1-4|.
TGTGCCTCGAAGGGGGCTGCTAATGAAAAACTGTTTTTT
CASKGAANEKLFF
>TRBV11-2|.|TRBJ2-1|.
TGTGCCAGCAGCTTTGGTCGTTCCGCACGCTCCTACAATGAGCAGTTCTTC
CASSFGRSARSYNEQFF
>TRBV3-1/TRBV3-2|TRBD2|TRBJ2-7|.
TGTGCCAGCAGCCGAGTACGGGTAGCGGGACTTCCCTACGAGCAGTACTTC
CASSRVRVAGLPYEQYF
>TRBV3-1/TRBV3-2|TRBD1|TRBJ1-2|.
TGTGCCAGCAGCACCCAGGGGGGGGGAGGCTACACCTTC
CASSTQGGGGYTF
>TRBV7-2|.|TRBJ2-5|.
TGTGCCAGCAGCCCCCCTGGGCCCCGTGAGACCCAGTACTTC
CASSPPGPRETQYF
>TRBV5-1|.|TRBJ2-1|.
TGCGCCAGCAGCTTGGCCTGGTACAGCTCCTACAATGAGCAGTTCTTC
CASSLAWYSSYNEQFF
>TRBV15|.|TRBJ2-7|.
TGTGCCACCAGGACGGCGGGCCCCGGATTGTCCCGGTTCTACGAGCAGTACTTC
CATRTAGPGLSRFYEQYF
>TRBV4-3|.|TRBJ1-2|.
TGCGCCAGCAGCCAAGGGAGGCTCCAAACTTATGGCTACACCTTC
CASSQGRLQTYGYTF
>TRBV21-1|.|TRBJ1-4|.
TGTGCCTCGAGTGGGGTTTTACTGTTTTTT
CASSGVLLFF
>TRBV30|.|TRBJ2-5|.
TGTGCCTTTACACTTCCGGGACCCGGAGAGACCCAGTACTTC
CAFTLPGPGETQYF
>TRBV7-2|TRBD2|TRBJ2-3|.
TGTGCCAGCAGCTTCCCCCCCCTAGCGGGGGGAGATACGCAGTATTTT
CASSFPPLAGGDTQYF
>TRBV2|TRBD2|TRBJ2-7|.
TGTGCCAGCAGTGTGAGCGGGAGAAGGGAAGAGCAGTACTTC
CASSVSGRREEQYF
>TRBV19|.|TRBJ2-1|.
TGTGCCAGTAGTATCGCAGGGATCTATGAGCAGTTCTTC
CASSIAGIYEQFF
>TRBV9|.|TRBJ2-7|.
TGTGCCAGCAGCGTCTTTCGGGTTGGCGAGCAGTACTTC
CASSVFRVGEQYF
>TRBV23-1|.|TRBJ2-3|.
TGCGCCAGCAGGAAGGGAGGTAGGGATACGCAGTATTTT
CASRKGGRDTQYF
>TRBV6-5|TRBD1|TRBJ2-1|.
TGTGCCAGCAGGGCCTCTCAGGGGGCTTTTGAGCAGTTCTTC
CASRASQGAFEQFF
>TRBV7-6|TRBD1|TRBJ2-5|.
TGTGCCAGCAGAGCGGCAGGGGGAGAGACCCAGTACTTC
CASRAAGGETQYF
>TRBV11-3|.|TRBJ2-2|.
TGTGCCAGCAGCCTAGGGGGGAACACCGGGGAGCTGTTTTTT
CASSLGGNTGELFF
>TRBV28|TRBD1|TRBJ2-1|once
TGTGCCAGCAGTTCAGGACAGGGGACCTACAATGAGCAGTTCTTC
CASSSGQGTYNEQFF
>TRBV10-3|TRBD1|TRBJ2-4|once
TGTGCCATCAGTGACGGGACAGGGGCAAACATTCAGTACTTC
CAISDGTGANIQYF
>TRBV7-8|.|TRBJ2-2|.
TGTGCCAGCAGCGACGGTCGGCTCTACACCGGGGAGCTGTTTTTT
CASSDGRLYTGELFF
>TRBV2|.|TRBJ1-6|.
TGTGCCAGCTTGCCGGACAGCTATTCACCCCTCCACTTT
CASLPDSYSPLHF
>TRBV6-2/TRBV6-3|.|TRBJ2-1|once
TGTGCCAGCAGTTACAGTGGCGCTGGGGCCGATGAGCAGTTCTTC
CASSYSGAGADEQFF